Below, 11 T cell receptor beta chains from the same sample are listed, as sequenced in a study of T cells after yellow fever vaccination. TCRdb ran MiXCR on the 5' RACE reads and lists one entry per CDR3 protein. The sample records 150,000 to 200,000 distinct CDR3 sequences, around 7.2% being singletons. The sequencing here drew on CD4+ T cells sorted from PBMCs, taken 5 days after the first yellow fever vaccination. The receptors come from a man aged 18 to 30 who received the YFV17D yellow fever vaccine.

This clonotype occurred a few times. The chain links TRBV5-1 to TRBJ2-7, with D possibly called TRBD1 or TRBD2 (6 bases each). With 3 bases removed from V and 3 bases from J, the gap between germline ends came to 13 bases. Germline V gives CDR1 SGHRS, CDR2 YFSETQ. The CDR3 is 14 residues long. CDR3 in amino acids: CASSSGAGDYEQYF. CDR3 in DNA: TGCGCCAGCAGCTCGGGGGCAGGGGACTACGAGCAGTACTTC. The entire variable domain, with the rest obtained from reference TRBV5-1 and TRBJ2-7, is as follows: KAGVTQTPRYLIKTRGQQVTLSCSPISGHRSVSWYQQTPGQGLQFLFEYFSETQRNKGNFPGRFSGRQFSNSRSEMNVSTLELGDSALYLCASSSGAGDYEQYFGPGTRLTVT.

The sample holds many counts of this clonotype. This chain links TRBV5-1 with TRBJ2-3, with D possibly being TRBD2 (6 bases). V lost 0 bases, J lost 1 base, and 12 bases lay in between. This CDR3 spans 16 amino acids. Germline V lookup: CDR1 SGHRS, CDR2 YFSETQ. CDR3 in DNA: TGCGCCAGCAGCTTGGGACTAGGGATTCGCACAGATACGCAGTATTTT. Translated, it gives CASSLGLGIRTDTQYF.

This clonotype has more than one count but fewer than ten. V usage is TRBV7-9 and J usage is TRBJ1-5; maybe TRBD1 (5 bases). The V end was cut by 4 bases, the J end by 4 bases, with 17 bases between. The CDR3 runs 16 residues. Germline CDR1 reads SEHNR; CDR2 reads FQNEAQ (reference sequence). The DNA for the CDR3 is TGTGCCAGCAGCTCCCGGGGCGGAAGAGGGAATCAGCCCCAGCATTTT. This translates into CASSSRGGRGNQPQHF.

This clonotype was counted only a few times. An end of the junction differs from the germline gene, which may be a read error. The V call is TRBV27, the J call TRBJ2-5; 8 nucleotides line up with TRBD1. Germline CDR1 is MNHEY and CDR2 is SMNVEV (reference sequence). The CDR3 has 15 amino acids. The CDR3 DNA is TGTGCCAGCAGTAAGACAGGGGCCCTATCTTCGAGCTACAACTTC. This codes for CASSKTGALSSSYNF.

The chain uses TRBV3-1 and TRBJ2-6; D perhaps matches TRBD2 (6 bases). The length of the CDR3 is 16 residues. The germline gives CDR1 LGHDT, CDR2 YNNKEL (reference sequence). V gave up 3 bases and J gave up 2 bases, with 11 bases separating them. In nucleotides, the CDR3 is TGTGCCAGCAGCCAGGGCGGGACGCCTGGGGCCAACGTCCTGACTTTC. Its protein is CASSQGGTPGANVLTF.

In its sample, this clonotype was seen a few times. V is TRBV12-3 or TRBV12-4 and J is TRBJ2-3; 8 nucleotides agree with TRBD1. CDR3 length: 16 amino acids. Germline trimming cut 4 bases from V and 2 bases from J; bases unmatched to any gene: 8. CDR3 residues: CASSWGTGSSTDTQYF. CDR3 coding DNA: TGTGCCAGCAGTTGGGGGACAGGATCGTCCACAGATACGCAGTATTTT.

This clonotype has ten or more counts. The V and J genes are TRBV12-3 or TRBV12-4 and TRBJ2-2, with no clear D. Trimming took off 2 bases at V and 6 bases at J, with 13 bases between the two ends. This CDR3 has 15 amino acids. This chain's CDR3 is CASSLLPGESGELFF. The DNA of the CDR3 is TGTGCCAGCAGTTTACTTCCTGGGGAATCCGGGGAGCTGTTTTTT.

Comment on this clonotype: This sequence may be a read error, since a much larger clone differs from it by one base. The chain joins TRBV10-1 to TRBJ2-2, with a weak D call TRBD2 (5 bases). CDR3 size: 15 residues. Germline values: CDR1 WNHNN, CDR2 SYGVQD (reference sequence). The CDR3 is CASSDWNRRVGVLFF. The CDR3 coding sequence is TGCGCCAGCAGTGACTGGAACAGAAGGGTCGGGGTGCTGTTTTTT.

This clonotype showed up many times. V is TRBV12-3 or TRBV12-4 and J is TRBJ1-4, with D possibly matching TRBD1 (5 bases). The length of the CDR3 is 14 residues. V was pared by 8 bases and J by 7 bases, with 17 bases between. The CDR3 region has the DNA TGTGCCAGCGGGAGGGCGGGGCTCGGTGAAAAACTGTTTTTT. Its protein is CASGRAGLGEKLFF.

Ten or more counts support this clonotype. The genes are TRBV6-2 or TRBV6-3 and TRBJ1-1; TRBD1 might be the D (5 bases). Germline CDR1 reads MNHEY; CDR2 reads SVGEGT. The V and J ends lost 10 bases and 7 bases respectively, with 16 bases between them. This CDR3 is built from 12 residues. The CDR3 loop is CATRRQTHEAFF. CDR3 bases: TGTGCCACCAGACGACAGACCCATGAAGCTTTCTTT.

This chain connects TRBV5-8 to TRBJ2-5; 8 bases fit TRBD1. V dropped 0 bases and J dropped 2; count of bases not matched to a gene: 6. The CDR3 consists of 16 residues. From germline, CDR1 is SGHTS and CDR2 YDEGEE. CDR3 DNA sequence: TGTGCCAGCAGCTTGGGGGACAGGATAGGTCAAGAGACCCAGTACTTC. It codes for CASSLGDRIGQETQYF.